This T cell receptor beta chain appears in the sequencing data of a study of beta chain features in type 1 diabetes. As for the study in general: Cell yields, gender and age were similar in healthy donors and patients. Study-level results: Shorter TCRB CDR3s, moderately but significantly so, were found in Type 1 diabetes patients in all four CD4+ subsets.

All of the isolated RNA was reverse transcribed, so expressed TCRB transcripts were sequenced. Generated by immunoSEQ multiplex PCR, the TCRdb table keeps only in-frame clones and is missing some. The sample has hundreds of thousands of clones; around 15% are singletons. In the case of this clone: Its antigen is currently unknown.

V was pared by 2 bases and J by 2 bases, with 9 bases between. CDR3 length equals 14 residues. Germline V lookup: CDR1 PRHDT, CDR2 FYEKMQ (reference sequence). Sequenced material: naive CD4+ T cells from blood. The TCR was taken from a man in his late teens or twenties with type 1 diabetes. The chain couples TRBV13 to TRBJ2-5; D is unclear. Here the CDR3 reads CASSLRQRQETQYF. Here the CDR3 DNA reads TGTGCCAGCAGCTTACGCCAGCGTCAAGAGACCCAGTACTTC.